Reported below is one T cell receptor (beta chain). Libraries were prepared by immunoSEQ multiplex PCR; TCRdb keeps only in-frame clonotypes and omits some of them. This table has 35,000 to 50,000 clones, approximately 78% appearing once. This sample is drawn from a study of OX40 agonist ivuxolimab in advanced cancers. Germline loops: CDR1 SGHVS, CDR2 FQNEAQ. The CDR3 totals 14 residues. Trimming left V 5 bases short and J 2 bases short, with 13 bases between. This clonotype was sampled from an adult with an advanced solid tumor such as melanoma, head and neck, liver or kidney cancer. This chain uses TRBV7-8 with TRBJ2-7, with D unresolved. The source material was CD4+ or CD8+ T cells sorted from blood, sampled in a trial of the OX40 agonist ivuxolimab. CDR3 DNA: TGTGCCAGCAGCAATCTCGGATTAGCCTACGAGCAGTACTTC. Amino acid sequence: CASSNLGLAYEQYF.